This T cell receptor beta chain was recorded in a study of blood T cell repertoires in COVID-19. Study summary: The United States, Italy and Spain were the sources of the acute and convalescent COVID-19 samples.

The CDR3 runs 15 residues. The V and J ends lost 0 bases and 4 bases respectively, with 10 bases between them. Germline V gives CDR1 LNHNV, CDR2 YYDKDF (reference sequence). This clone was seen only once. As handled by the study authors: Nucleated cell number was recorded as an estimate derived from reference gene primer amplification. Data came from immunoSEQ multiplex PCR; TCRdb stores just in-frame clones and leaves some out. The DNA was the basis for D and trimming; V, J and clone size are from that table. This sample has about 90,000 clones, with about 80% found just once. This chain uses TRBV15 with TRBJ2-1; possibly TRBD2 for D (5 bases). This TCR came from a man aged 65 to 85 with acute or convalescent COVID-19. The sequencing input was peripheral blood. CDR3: CATSRDGADYNEQFF. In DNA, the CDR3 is TGTGCCACCAGCAGAGATGGAGCGGATTACAATGAGCAGTTCTTC.